A selection of T cell receptor beta chains follows, all from one sample in a study of T-cell memory formation after mild COVID-19. In TCRdb, the 5' RACE reads were re-called with MiXCR into one record per CDR3 protein. The top ten clones hold around 23% of a sample with more than 150,000 distinct CDR3 sequences, around a fifth of them seen once. Sequencing input: PBMCs or a T cell subset sorted from them (not recorded which). These receptors all stem from an adult woman who had mild COVID-19 (a few samples of this study predate the infection). Cell type and time point are not known. CDR3s leave out the opening cysteine and the closing phenylalanine or tryptophan. The listing skips clone size in some rows; elsewhere it reads once, few, many or a size class.

v_call	clone_size	j_call	cdr3_aa
TRBV4-3	few	TRBJ2-7	ASSQVGLAGAYEQY
TRBV7-6	few	TRBJ2-1	ASSQGGEEQF
TRBV5-1	NA	TRBJ1-1	ASSLDRITEAF
TRBV7-8	few	TRBJ2-1	ASSLSSISGTGVNEQF
TRBV27	few	TRBJ2-1	ASSSADEQF
TRBV29-1	NA	TRBJ1-1	SVELGGTEAF
TRBV19	many	TRBJ2-2	ASSIGPDSGTGELF
TRBV6-5	NA	TRBJ2-3	ASRVGLARTDTQY
TRBV9	once	TRBJ1-2	ASSVGPEVVRGQNGYT
TRBV4-3	NA	TRBJ2-7	ASSQGTGTGEQY
TRBV28	once	TRBJ2-5	ASSSRLAGEEETQY
TRBV11-2	few	TRBJ2-3	ATSGEFTDTQY
TRBV29-1	NA	TRBJ2-1	SGSGVRSYNEQF
TRBV7-6	NA	TRBJ2-7	ASSSLLAGLDEQY
TRBV19	NA	TRBJ1-1	ASNVGGTEAF
TRBV4-1	NA	TRBJ1-2	ASSQVSGLGYT
TRBV29-1	NA	TRBJ2-3	SVTGNALSGDTQY
TRBV4-1	NA	TRBJ2-7	ASSQEFVSSYEQY
TRBV20-1	NA	TRBJ2-7	SAREVGEYEQY
TRBV24-1	NA	TRBJ2-1	ATGQGAGRDNEQF
TRBV5-4	NA	TRBJ2-1	ASSEDANEQF
TRBV7-9	few	TRBJ2-7	ASSPPGAYEQY
TRBV2	few	TRBJ2-7	ASSDLPISGTYEQY
TRBV25-1	NA	TRBJ2-7	ASLGQRDSIYEQY
TRBV29-1	NA	TRBJ2-1	SGRGDRDYNEQF
TRBV7-2	few	TRBJ2-5	ASSRGAAGRQETQY
TRBV6-2/TRBV6-3	many	TRBJ2-1	ASSRPAVDSTRVTIEQF
TRBV5-1	NA	TRBJ1-1	ASSDHGLNTEAF
TRBV7-6	few	TRBJ2-1	ASSPYGDNEQF
TRBV27	NA	TRBJ2-1	ASRQGASYNEQF
TRBV7-9	many	TRBJ2-5	ASSSPWGWQETQY
TRBV27	NA	TRBJ1-5	ASSTIAQGERQPQH
TRBV29-1	NA	TRBJ2-7	SVESPAGYEQY
TRBV27	few	TRBJ1-1	ASRPGLGAIEAF
TRBV27	few	TRBJ2-7	ASSAPDRGLEQY
TRBV24-1	few	TRBJ2-7	ATSDGQRYEQY
TRBV7-6	NA	TRBJ2-2	ASSLGTGFGELF
TRBV12-3/TRBV12-4	few	TRBJ1-2	ASRGTGGLYGYT
TRBV7-3	few	TRBJ2-1	ASSIYSGANEQF
TRBV5-1	NA	TRBJ2-5	ASSGGRLAGRRETQY
TRBV9	NA	TRBJ2-3	ASTEAGGRTDTQY
TRBV5-1	few	TRBJ1-5	ASRRAEDQPQH
TRBV12-3/TRBV12-4	NA	TRBJ2-3	ARSLGWWEKDTQY
TRBV29-1	NA	TRBJ2-7	SVPGQGRYEQY
TRBV7-6	few	TRBJ2-3	ASSLAGRTSTDTQY
TRBV25-1	many	TRBJ2-7	ASSDSLPYEQY
TRBV7-9	few	TRBJ2-1	ASSSTESGYNEQF
TRBV4-3	many	TRBJ2-7	ASSQDGWDYEQY
TRBV6-5	few	TRBJ1-1	ASSYSDSLEAF
TRBV15	few	TRBJ2-7	ATSTPQDYEQY
TRBV24-1	NA	TRBJ2-5	ATSELAEQETQY
TRBV7-9	once	TRBJ2-1	ASSFVDSDNEQF
TRBV20-1	few	TRBJ1-6	SAKVRDRGAHYNSPLH